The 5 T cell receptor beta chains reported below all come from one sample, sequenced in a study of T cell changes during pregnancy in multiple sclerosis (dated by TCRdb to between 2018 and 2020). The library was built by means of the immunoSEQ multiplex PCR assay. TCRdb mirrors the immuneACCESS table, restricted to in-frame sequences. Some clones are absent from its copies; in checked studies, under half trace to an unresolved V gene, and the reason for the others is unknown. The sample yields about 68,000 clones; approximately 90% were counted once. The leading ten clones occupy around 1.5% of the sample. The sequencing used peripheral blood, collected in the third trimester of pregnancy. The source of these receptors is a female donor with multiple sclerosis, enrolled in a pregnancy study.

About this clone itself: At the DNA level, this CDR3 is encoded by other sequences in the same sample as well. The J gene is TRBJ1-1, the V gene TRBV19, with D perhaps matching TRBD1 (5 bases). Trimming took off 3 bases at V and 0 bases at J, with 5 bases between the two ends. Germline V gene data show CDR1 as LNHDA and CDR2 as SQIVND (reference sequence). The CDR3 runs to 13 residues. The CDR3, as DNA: TGTGCCAGTAGTATCAGGGTGAACACTGAAGCTTTCTTT. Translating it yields CASSIRVNTEAFF.

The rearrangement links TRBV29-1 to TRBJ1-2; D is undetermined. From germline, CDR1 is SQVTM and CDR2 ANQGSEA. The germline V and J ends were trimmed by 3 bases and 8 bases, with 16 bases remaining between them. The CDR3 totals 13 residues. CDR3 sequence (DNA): TGCAGCGTTGAGGCCACCATACCTGTCGGCTACACCTTC. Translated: CSVEATIPVGYTF. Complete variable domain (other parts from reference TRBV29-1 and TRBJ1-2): SAVISQKPSRDICQRGTSLTIQCQVDSQVTMMFWYRQQPGQSLTLIATANQGSEATYESGFVIDKFPISRPNLTFSTLTVSNMSPEDSSIYLCSVEATIPVGYTFGSGTRLTVV.

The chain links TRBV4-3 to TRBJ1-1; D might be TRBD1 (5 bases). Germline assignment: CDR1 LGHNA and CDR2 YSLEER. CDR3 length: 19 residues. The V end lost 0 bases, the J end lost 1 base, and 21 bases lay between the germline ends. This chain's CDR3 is CASSQEGEQWLLGNTEAFF. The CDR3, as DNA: TGCGCCAGCAGCCAAGAAGGGGAACAGTGGTTGTTGGGGAACACTGAAGCTTTCTTT.

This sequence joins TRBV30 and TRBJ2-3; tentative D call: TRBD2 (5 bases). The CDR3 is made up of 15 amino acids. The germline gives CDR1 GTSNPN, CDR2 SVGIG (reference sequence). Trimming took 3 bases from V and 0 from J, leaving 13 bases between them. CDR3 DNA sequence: TGTGCCTGGAGGATAGGAGCGGCCAGCACAGATACGCAGTATTTT. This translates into CAWRIGAASTDTQYF. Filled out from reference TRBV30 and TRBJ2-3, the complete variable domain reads SQTIHQWPATLVQPVGSPLSLECTVEGTSNPNLYWYRQAAGRGLQLLFYSVGIGQISSEVPQNLSASRPQDRQFILSSKKLLLSDSGFYLCAWRIGAASTDTQYFGPGTRLTVL.

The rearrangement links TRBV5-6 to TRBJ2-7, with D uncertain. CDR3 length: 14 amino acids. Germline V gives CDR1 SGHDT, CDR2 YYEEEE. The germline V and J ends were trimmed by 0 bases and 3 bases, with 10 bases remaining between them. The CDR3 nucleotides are TGTGCCAGCAGCTTGGAAGGTAGAGGCTACGAGCAGTACTTC. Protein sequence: CASSLEGRGYEQYF.